The clone carrying this T cell receptor (beta chain) was picked up a small number of times. Its antigen remains unidentified. Use of 60 Vbeta and 13 Jbeta primers characterized the PCR. Clones were sequenced by immunoSEQ multiplex PCR, and TCRdb holds only the in-frame ones, with some missing. The table has around 140,000 clones, around 9.7% seen once. V was clipped by 1 base and J by 6 bases; unmatched bases: 5. CDR1 and CDR2 from the germline V gene are SQVTM and ANQGSEA. The CDR3 is made up of 15 amino acids. The sample originates from a study of cytomegalovirus exposure and HLA in healthy donors. Whole-study results and caveats: In a later analysis, V- and J-gene trimming of beta chains associated with a DCLRE1C missense variant, replicated independently. In a later analysis, HLA-associated TCR beta chains were more clonally expanded than equally common others.

The rearrangement uses TRBV29-1 and TRBJ2-2; 10 nucleotides line up with TRBD2. The sequenced sample was PBMCs. This receptor was taken from a man aged 45-65 years in good health and CMV-seronegative. CDR3 sequence reads: CSVEVSGGAAGELFF. CDR3 nucleotides: TGCAGCGTTGAAGTGAGCGGGGGGGCCGCCGGGGAGCTGTTTTTT.